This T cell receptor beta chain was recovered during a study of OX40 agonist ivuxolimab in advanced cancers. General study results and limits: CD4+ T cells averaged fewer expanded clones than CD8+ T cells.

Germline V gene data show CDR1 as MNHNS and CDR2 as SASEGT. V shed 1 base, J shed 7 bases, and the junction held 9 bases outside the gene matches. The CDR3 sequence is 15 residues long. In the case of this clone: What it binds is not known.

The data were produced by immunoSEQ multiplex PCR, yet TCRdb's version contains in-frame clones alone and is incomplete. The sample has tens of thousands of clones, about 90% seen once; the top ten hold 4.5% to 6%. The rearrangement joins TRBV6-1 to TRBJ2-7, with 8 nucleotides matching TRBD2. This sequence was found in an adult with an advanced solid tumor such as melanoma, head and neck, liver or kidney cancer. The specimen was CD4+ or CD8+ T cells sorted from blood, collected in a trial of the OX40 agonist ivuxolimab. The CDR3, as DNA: TGTGCCAGCAGTGAAGTGGCGGGGGGCGGATTAGAGCAGTACTTC. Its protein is CASSEVAGGGLEQYF.